The 27 T cell receptor beta chains listed next were all sequenced from one sample in a study of chemoradiotherapy in HPV16-positive cancers. Measured with immunoSEQ multiplex PCR; TCRdb has only the in-frame clones, and not every one. The table has more than 3,500 clones, around 94% seen once. Sample collection occurred from a patient who underwent chemoradiotherapy. The receptor set was obtained from a human donor with HPV-associated anogenital cancer.

In this sample, this clone turned up once. The chain carries TRBV19 and TRBJ1-2, with D possibly TRBD1 on 5 matching bases. V dropped 6 bases and J dropped 2 bases, with 16 bases sitting between them. CDR1 is LNHDA, CDR2 SQIVND, per germline (reference sequence). This CDR3 is 15 amino acids long. The CDR3 loop reads CASSLGAGPNYGYTF. In DNA, the CDR3 is TGTGCCAGTAGCCTCGGTGCGGGGCCGAACTATGGCTACACCTTC. Filled out from reference TRBV19 and TRBJ1-2, the complete variable domain reads DGGITQSPKYLFRKEGQNVTLSCEQNLNHDAMYWYRQDPGQGLRLIYYSQIVNDFQKGDIAEGYSVSREKKESFPLTVTSAQKNPTAFYLCASSLGAGPNYGYTFGSGTRLTVV.

The chain recombines TRBV11-2 with TRBJ2-1, with 11 nucleotides matching TRBD2. This CDR3 has 14 amino acids. The J segment lost 12 bases and the V segment lost 3 bases, leaving 7 bases of the junction unmatched. CDR1 SGHAT and CDR2 FQNNGV come from the germline V gene. The CDR3 region has the DNA TGTGCCAGCAGCTTTTTTTTAGCGGGAGGGCGGCAGTTCTTC. It specifies CASSFFLAGGRQFF.

CDR3 amino acids: CASSAFLYNEQFF. The CDR3 nucleotides read TGTGCCAGCAGTGCATTCCTCTACAATGAGCAGTTCTTC. The chain couples TRBV2 to TRBJ2-1, with no clear D. This CDR3 spans 13 amino acids. CDR1 and CDR2 from the germline V gene are SNHLY and FYNNEI. V was trimmed by 4 bases and J by 3 bases, leaving 7 bases between them.

The rearrangement uses TRBV6-4 and TRBJ2-1; the match to TRBD1 covers 9 bases. The CDR3 has 18 amino acids. Germline lookup yields CDR1 MRHNA and CDR2 SNTAGT. V shed 1 base and J 0 bases; nucleotides not matched to a gene: 7. The CDR3 protein is CASSDFNPDRGSYNEQFF. The CDR3 region has the DNA TGTGCCAGCAGTGACTTTAACCCGGACAGGGGCTCCTACAATGAGCAGTTCTTC.

The chain uses TRBV14 and TRBJ1-1; D not certain. Germline loops: CDR1 SGHDN, CDR2 FVKESK. This CDR3 has 14 residues. V shed 3 bases and J shed 1 base, with 9 bases lying between them. CDR3 protein: CASSQPGWNTEAFF. The DNA of the CDR3 is TGTGCCAGCAGCCAGCCGGGCTGGAACACTGAAGCTTTCTTT.

The rearrangement links TRBV27 to TRBJ2-3, with 12 positions matching TRBD2. In germline, CDR1 is MNHEY, CDR2 SMNVEV (reference sequence). The CDR3 sequence is 19 residues long. The ends lost 0 bases at V and 0 bases at J; junction bases unmatched: 7. The CDR3 loop is CASSLSAGTSGFSTDTQYF. The CDR3 DNA reads TGTGCCAGCAGTTTATCGGCGGGGACTAGCGGGTTTAGCACAGATACGCAGTATTTT.

This chain uses TRBV12-5 with TRBJ1-1; no firm D call. Germline lookup yields CDR1 LGHNT and CDR2 FRNRAP. This CDR3 is built from 12 residues. The V end was cut by 1 base, the J end by 3 bases, with 3 bases between. The CDR3 nucleotides are TGTGCTAGTGGTTTGGGTTACACTGAAGCTTTCTTT. Encoded protein: CASGLGYTEAFF.

The V gene is TRBV5-6, the J gene TRBJ1-5, with D unclear. CDR3 length equals 12 residues. Germline CDR1 reads SGHDT; CDR2 reads YYEEEE. Trimming removed 4 bases from V and 4 bases from J, with 6 bases in between. The CDR3 nucleotides read TGTGCCAGCAGCGGGGTTAATCAGCCCCAGCATTTT. Protein: CASSGVNQPQHF.

The gene calls are TRBV6-5 and TRBJ1-5; 7 bases are shared with TRBD1. Losses at the gene ends were 6 bases for V and 2 bases for J; bases not matched to a gene: 7. This CDR3 has 15 amino acids. CDR1 is MNHEY, CDR2 SVGAGI, per germline. CDR3 in DNA: TGTGCCAGCAGCTATACAGGGGACCGCAATCAGCCCCAGCATTTT. Its translation is CASSYTGDRNQPQHF.

The chain has TRBV6-1 and TRBJ2-7, with 9 bases lining up with TRBD2. Germline loops: CDR1 MNHNS, CDR2 SASEGT. J gave up 2 bases and V 7 bases, and 9 bases lay outside the gene matches. CDR3 length: 15 residues. DNA for the CDR3: TGTGCCAGCACCGAAGAGACTAGCGGAGCCTACGAGCAGTACTTC. Translation: CASTEETSGAYEQYF.

The rearrangement joins TRBV6-1 to TRBJ1-5; 9 nucleotides align to TRBD1. In germline, CDR1 is MNHNS, CDR2 SASEGT. This CDR3 has 14 amino acids. V trimming: 6 bases; J trimming: 4 bases; junction bases outside the gene matches: 4. This CDR3 is CASRPGTGNQPQHF. As DNA, the CDR3 is TGTGCCAGCAGACCCGGGACAGGGAATCAGCCCCAGCATTTT.

The chain is built from TRBV4-1 and TRBJ1-3, with D possibly matching TRBD1 (5 bases). Germline V gene lookup returns CDR1 MGHRA and CDR2 YSYEKL. This CDR3 contains 15 residues. With 4 bases removed from V and 3 bases from J, the gap between germline ends came to 13 bases. The CDR3 sequence: CASSRGTESGNTIYF. In nucleotides, the CDR3 is TGCGCCAGCAGCCGAGGGACGGAGAGTGGAAACACCATATATTTT.

This chain uses TRBV4-2 with TRBJ1-5, with 7 bases aligning to TRBD1. The CDR3 loop spans 15 amino acids. The V gene's germline CDR1 is LGHNA and CDR2 YNFKEQ. V was clipped by 0 bases and J by 4 bases; unmatched bases: 3. CDR3 coding DNA: TGTGCCAGCAGCCAAGATACGGGACAGAATCAGCCCCAGCATTTT. Amino acids: CASSQDTGQNQPQHF.

About this clone: At one end the junction does not follow the germline gene, possibly because of a read error. The chain combines TRBV18 with TRBJ2-7; 9 bases line up with TRBD1. Germline values: CDR1 KGHSH, CDR2 LQKENI. The CDR3 consists of 14 residues. The CDR3 nucleotides read TGTGCCAGCTCCCCACAGGGGGCTGGCTACGAGCAGTACTTC. Residues: CASSPQGAGYEQYF.

This rearrangement joins TRBV5-4 to TRBJ2-1; unclear D gene. Deletions cut 3 bases from V and 5 bases from J, with 9 bases between. CDR3 length: 13 residues. Germline lookup yields CDR1 SGHNT and CDR2 YYREEE (reference sequence). CDR3 nucleotide sequence: TGTGCCAGCAGCTCAACGACCCACAATGAGCAGTTCTTC. Its protein product is CASSSTTHNEQFF.

The chain carries TRBV2 and TRBJ2-7; possibly TRBD1 for D (5 bases). The germline V gene encodes CDR1 SNHLY and CDR2 FYNNEI. The germline V and J ends were trimmed by 7 bases and 2 bases, with 12 bases remaining between them. The CDR3 contains 13 residues. CDR3 in DNA: TGTGCCAGCATGGGGCTGGGCGCCTACGAGCAGTACTTC. Translated, it gives CASMGLGAYEQYF.

V gene TRBV2 combines with J gene TRBJ2-3; D is uncertain. CDR1 is SNHLY and CDR2 is FYNNEI in the germline V gene. CDR3 length equals 13 residues. V lost 6 bases and J lost 5, with 12 bases in between. The CDR3 sequence: CASRANMGDTQYF. Written as DNA, the CDR3 is TGTGCCAGCAGGGCAAACATGGGAGATACGCAGTATTTT.

The chain has TRBV9 and TRBJ2-3; 12 nucleotides agree with TRBD1. V shed 0 bases and J 6 bases; nucleotides not matched to a gene: 8. The CDR3 sequence is 17 residues long. CDR1 and CDR2 (germline): SGDLS, YYNGEE. The CDR3 protein is CASSVDPQGQGADTQYF. CDR3 bases: TGTGCCAGCAGCGTAGACCCCCAGGGACAGGGGGCCGATACGCAGTATTTT. The variable domain in full, completed from reference TRBV9 and TRBJ2-3, reads DSGVTQTPKHLITATGQRVTLRCSPRSGDLSVYWYQQSLDQGLQFLIQYYNGEERAKGNILERFSAQQFPDLHSELNLSSLELGDSALYFCASSVDPQGQGADTQYFGPGTRLTVL.

The V gene is TRBV19, the J gene TRBJ1-1; 8 bases agree with TRBD1. The CDR3 has 15 amino acids. CDR1 and CDR2 (germline): LNHDA, SQIVND (reference sequence). The V segment lost 6 bases and the J segment 1 base; nucleotides outside the gene matches: 7. CDR3 DNA: TGTGCCAGTAGACCTCAGGGGGCTGGGAACACTGAAGCTTTCTTT. It encodes CASRPQGAGNTEAFF.

The chain carries TRBV5-1 and TRBJ2-1; D not resolved. Germline CDR1 reads SGHRS; CDR2 reads YFSETQ. This CDR3 is 14 amino acids long. The V end was cut by 4 bases, the J end by 2 bases, with 10 bases between. The DNA for the CDR3 is TGCGCCAGCAGCCGCAAGGGTCCCTACAATGAGCAGTTCTTC. It codes for CASSRKGPYNEQFF.

The rearrangement links TRBV5-1 to TRBJ1-5; TRBD1 might be the D (5 bases). V lost 0 bases to trimming and J lost 6 bases, with 7 bases between them. The germline V gene has CDR1 SGHRS and CDR2 YFSETQ. CDR3 length equals 13 residues. The CDR3 DNA follows: TGCGCCAGCAGCTTGGAGGGGCCTCAGCCCCAGCATTTT. Translated: CASSLEGPQPQHF.

The sample holds one count of this clone. The CDR3 protein is CASSQEGPGRTYEQYF. CDR3 nucleotides: TGCGCCAGCAGCCAAGAGGGACCGGGCAGGACCTACGAGCAGTACTTC. The chain employs TRBV4-1 and TRBJ2-7; D is possibly TRBD1 or TRBD2 (5 bases each). The CDR3 sequence is 16 residues long. Germline V gene lookup returns CDR1 MGHRA and CDR2 YSYEKL. Trimming cost V 0 bases and J 2 bases, with 14 bases left between them.

The CDR3, as DNA: TGTGCCAGTAGATTCTACATGAACACTGAAGCTTTCTTT. It encodes CASRFYMNTEAFF. J is TRBJ1-1 and V is TRBV19; D is undetermined. Trimming cost V 6 bases and J 0 bases, with 8 bases left between them. The CDR3 loop spans 13 amino acids. From germline, CDR1 is LNHDA and CDR2 SQIVND (reference sequence).

The chain combines TRBV29-1 with TRBJ1-4, with D possibly TRBD1 on 5 matching bases. Germline V gene sequence: CDR1 SQVTM, CDR2 ANQGSEA. The CDR3 totals 14 residues. The V end lost 5 bases, the J end lost 8 bases, and 18 bases lay between the germline ends. As DNA, the CDR3 is TGCAGCGTTAAAGGGGCGGCAGGGTACGAAAAACTGTTTTTT. Translated: CSVKGAAGYEKLFF.

The J gene is TRBJ1-2, the V gene TRBV5-1; TRBD1 is a possible D gene (6 bases). With 4 bases removed from V and 7 bases from J, the gap between germline ends came to 14 bases. In germline, CDR1 is SGHRS, CDR2 YFSETQ. This CDR3 comprises 13 residues. The DNA for the CDR3 is TGCGCCAGCAGCCCGAGTAAACAGGGTGGCTACACCTTC. Protein: CASSPSKQGGYTF.

The genes are TRBV10-3 and TRBJ1-1; 8 nucleotides match TRBD1. The J segment lost 4 bases and the V segment lost 6 bases, leaving 4 bases of the junction unmatched. Per the germline V gene, CDR1 is ENHRY and CDR2 is SYGVKD. CDR3 length equals 13 residues. CDR3 in amino acids: CAISTGGSTEAFF. The CDR3 nucleotides are TGTGCCATCAGCACAGGGGGGTCCACTGAAGCTTTCTTT.

The chain is built from TRBV7-2 and TRBJ2-7, with unresolved D. This CDR3 contains 13 residues. V shed 2 bases and J shed 5 bases, with 10 bases lying between them. Germline CDR1 SGHTA, CDR2 FQGNSA. Here the CDR3 reads CASSLSVDHEQYF. CDR3 DNA: TGTGCCAGCAGCTTATCAGTAGACCACGAGCAGTACTTC.